This TCR beta chain was observed in a study of Graves' ophthalmopathy and Graves' hyperthyroidism. A word on this clonotype: Its antigen remains unidentified.

Ineligible for inclusion were patients with other autoimmune diseases, uncontrolled infections, pregnancy or lactation. The CDR3 is 11 amino acids. Germline V lookup: CDR1 SQVTM, CDR2 ANQGSEA. The V and J ends lost 7 bases and 5 bases respectively, with 11 bases between them. Study conclusions and caveats: A majority of expanded thyroid clonotypes exceeding 0.001 frequency were likewise present in blood.

Researchers took RNA transcripts and amplified TCR beta CDR3 regions from them. HTBI primers were employed in first-round RT-PCR, then a second-round multiplex PCR followed. TCRdb reprocessed the multiplex PCR reads via MiXCR and lists one record per CDR3 protein. This table holds around 1.1 million distinct CDR3 sequences, 35% to 45% found once. Sequenced material: peripheral blood or thyroid tissue (not recorded which). This chain links TRBV29-1 with TRBJ1-2; D gene uncertain. The sequence derives from an adult man with Graves' hyperthyroidism. This CDR3 is CSAERRYGYTF. The CDR3 coding sequence is TGCAGCGCCGAAAGGCGGTATGGCTACACCTTC.